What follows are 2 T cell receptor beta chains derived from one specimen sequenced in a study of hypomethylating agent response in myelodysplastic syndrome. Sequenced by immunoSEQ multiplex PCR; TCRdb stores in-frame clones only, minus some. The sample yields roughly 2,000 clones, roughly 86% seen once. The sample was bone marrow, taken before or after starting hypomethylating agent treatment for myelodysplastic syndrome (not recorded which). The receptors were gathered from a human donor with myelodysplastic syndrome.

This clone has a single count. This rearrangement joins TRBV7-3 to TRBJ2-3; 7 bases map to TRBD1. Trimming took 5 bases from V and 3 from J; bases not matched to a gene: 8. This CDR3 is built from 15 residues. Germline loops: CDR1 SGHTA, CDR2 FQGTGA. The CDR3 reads CASSPRQGRTDTQYF. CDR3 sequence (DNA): TGTGCCAGCAGCCCCCGACAGGGTAGGACAGATACGCAGTATTTT.

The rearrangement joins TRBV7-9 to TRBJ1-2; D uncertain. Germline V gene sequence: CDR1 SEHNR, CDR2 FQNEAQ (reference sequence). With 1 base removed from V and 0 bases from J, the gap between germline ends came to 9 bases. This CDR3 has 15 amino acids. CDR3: CASSLDWAPNYGYTF. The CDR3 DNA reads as TGTGCCAGCAGCTTAGACTGGGCTCCTAACTATGGCTACACCTTC.